Following are 10 T cell receptor beta chains from one sample sequenced in a study of blood T cell repertoires in COVID-19. Here immunoSEQ multiplex PCR was the method, and the copy in TCRdb shows in-frame clones only, minus some. Of 90,000 to 130,000 clones listed, around 82% are singletons. The specimen sequenced was peripheral blood. The receptor set was obtained from a woman aged 60 to 75 with acute or convalescent COVID-19.

This chain connects TRBV6-1 to TRBJ2-1; 13 nucleotides align to TRBD2. Trimming took 2 bases from V and 4 from J; bases not matched to a gene: 11. The CDR3 runs 19 residues. Germline V lookup: CDR1 MNHNS, CDR2 SASEGT. CDR3 sequence: CASSESPIRTSGGYNEQFF. The CDR3 DNA reads as TGTGCCAGCAGTGAATCCCCAATCCGGACTAGCGGGGGATACAATGAGCAGTTCTTC.

The rearrangement links TRBV30 to TRBJ1-5; TRBD1 matches at 7 bases. Germline CDR1 is GTSNPN and CDR2 is SVGIG (reference sequence). The CDR3 is made up of 14 amino acids. The V gene end was trimmed by 0 bases and the J gene end by 7 bases; junction bases not matched to a gene: 6. The CDR3 DNA is TGTGCCTGGAGTGTACCAGGGGGAGGACAGCCCCAGCATTTT. Translation: CAWSVPGGGQPQHF.

This clone was counted a few times. This chain links TRBV2 with TRBJ2-3; 12 bases match TRBD1. From germline, CDR1 is SNHLY and CDR2 FYNNEI. V trimming: 6 bases; J trimming: 10 bases; junction bases outside the gene matches: 5. This CDR3 spans 13 amino acids. DNA for the CDR3: TGTGCCAGCAGACCCAGGGACAGGGGGCCGCAGTATTTT. Its protein product is CASRPRDRGPQYF. The whole variable domain, filled in from reference TRBV2 and TRBJ2-3, reads EPEVTQTPSHQVTQMGQEVILRCVPISNHLYFYWYRQILGQKVEFLVSFYNNEISEKSEIFDDQFSVERPDGSNFTLKIRSTKLEDSAMYFCASRPRDRGPQYFGPGTRLTVL.

This chain connects TRBV5-6 to TRBJ2-2; TRBD1 agrees at 7 bases. Trimming took 4 bases from V and 3 from J; bases not matched to a gene: 6. CDR1 and CDR2 from the germline V gene are SGHDT and YYEEEE. This CDR3 has 15 residues. The CDR3 sequence: CASSLAGGYTGELFF. The CDR3, as DNA: TGTGCCAGCAGCCTGGCAGGGGGTTACACCGGGGAGCTGTTTTTT.

This clone has a handful of counts. V and J are TRBV2 and TRBJ2-2; 7 nucleotides agree with TRBD2. The V and J ends lost 4 bases and 3 bases, in that order; junction bases with no gene match: 5. Looked up from germline, CDR1 is SNHLY and CDR2 is FYNNEI. The CDR3 sequence is 15 residues long. DNA for the CDR3: TGTGCCAGCAGTGCCAGCGGGATCCACACCGGGGAGCTGTTTTTT. Amino acid sequence: CASSASGIHTGELFF.

The genes are TRBV6-4 and TRBJ2-5; 8 bases fit TRBD2. Per germline, CDR1 MRHNA and CDR2 SNTAGT. The length of the CDR3 is 15 residues. V lost 8 bases to trimming and J lost 3 bases; unmatched junction nucleotides: 11. The CDR3 coding sequence is TGTGCCAGCCCTGAAAAAGCGGGGGTCGAAGAGACCCAGTACTTC. It encodes CASPEKAGVEETQYF.

This chain connects TRBV5-1 to TRBJ2-2; maybe TRBD2 (6 bases). The CDR3 totals 16 residues. Germline CDR1 is SGHRS and CDR2 is YFSETQ. Trimming took off 0 bases at V and 3 bases at J, with 12 bases between the two ends. The CDR3 region has the DNA TGCGCCAGCAGCTTGGGGGCGGGGAGAGACACCGGGGAGCTGTTTTTT. It codes for CASSLGAGRDTGELFF.

The CDR3 loop reads CASSPEQGPEAFF. The CDR3 nucleotides are TGTGCCAGCTCACCAGAACAGGGACCTGAAGCTTTCTTT. The chain links TRBV18 to TRBJ1-1; D is possibly TRBD1 (6 bases). Germline-derived CDR1 and CDR2 are KGHSH and LQKENI. V lost 2 bases and J 6 bases, leaving 10 bases between the germline ends. CDR3 size: 13 residues.

V is TRBV24-1 and J is TRBJ1-1; no clear D. The V gene lost 5 bases and the J gene lost 4 bases, with 10 bases spanning the gap. The CDR3 runs to 13 residues. CDR1 and CDR2 from the germline V gene are KGHDR and SFDVKD. CDR3 sequence (DNA): TGTGCCACCAGTGCGGGGTTTGTCACTGAAGCTTTCTTT. It specifies CATSAGFVTEAFF.

This chain joins TRBV6-5 and TRBJ1-3; no definite D call. Trimming cost V 2 bases and J 0 bases, with 11 bases left between them. The germline gives CDR1 MNHEY, CDR2 SVGAGI. CDR3 length: 16 residues. CDR3 protein: CASSYIIPSSGNTIYF. The CDR3 DNA follows: TGTGCCAGCAGTTACATTATCCCGAGCTCTGGAAACACCATATATTTT.